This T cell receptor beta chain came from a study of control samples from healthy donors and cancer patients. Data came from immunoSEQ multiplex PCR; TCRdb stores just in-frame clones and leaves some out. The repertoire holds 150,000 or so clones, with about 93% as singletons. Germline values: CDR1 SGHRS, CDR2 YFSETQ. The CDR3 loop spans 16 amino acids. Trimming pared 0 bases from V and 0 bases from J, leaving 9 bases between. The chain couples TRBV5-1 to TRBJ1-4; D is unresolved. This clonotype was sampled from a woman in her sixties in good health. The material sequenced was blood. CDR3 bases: TGCGCCAGCAGCTTGGGACACGTCGCAACTAATGAAAAACTGTTTTTT. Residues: CASSLGHVATNEKLFF. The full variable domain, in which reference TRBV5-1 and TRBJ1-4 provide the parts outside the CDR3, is KAGVTQTPRYLIKTRGQQVTLSCSPISGHRSVSWYQQTPGQGLQFLFEYFSETQRNKGNFPGRFSGRQFSNSRSEMNVSTLELGDSALYLCASSLGHVATNEKLFFGSGTQLSVL.